The entry below describes one T cell receptor beta chain. Its matching antigen is unknown. Gene names are the mouse ones. The sequenced fragment ends 1 residue before the CDR3 boundary, so the rest is inferred from the germline J gene. Time point meaning: mouse harvest day 7 after allogeneic transplant. Tail vein injection delivered 10^7 T-cell-depleted bone marrow cells and 10^6 splenic CD5+ T cells. Tissues came from B6→BALB/c major-mismatch GVHD mice at day 7 or 14. This entry belongs to a study of tissue T cells after allogeneic stem cell transplantation. Survey-depth TCRbeta CDR3 sequencing reported V/J genes and productive frequencies. Measured with immunoSEQ multiplex PCR; TCRdb has only the in-frame clones, and not every one. The sample includes over 5,500 clones, 46% seen only once; the top ten take 2.5% to 3%. Study conclusions and caveats: Which tissue TCRs were alloreactive or antigen-specific was not determined. Some clones might be persisting host cells. This small cohort was clinically heterogeneous, and sampling depth was a limitation.

CDR3 length: 13 residues. V was pared by 4 bases and J by 3 bases, with 10 bases between. The germline gives CDR1 GFQATS, CDR2 STVNSAI. Material: skin. This chain uses TRBV20 with TRBJ2-1; D is perhaps TRBD2 (7 bases). The clonotype originates from a female BALB/c mouse given C57BL/6 T cells with graft-versus-host disease after an allogeneic hematopoietic cell transplant. The CDR3 is CGAIGGPYAEQFF. Incomplete CDR3 DNA: TGTGGTGCTATCGGGGGGCCCTATGCTGAGCAGTTC.